This T cell receptor (beta chain) is drawn from a study of cytotoxic CD8 clonotypes in ibrutinib-treated CLL. Only in-frame clones appear in the TCRdb table, and some are missing; sequencing was by immunoSEQ multiplex PCR. The sample carries some 10,000 clones, about 80% recorded once. This clone occurred once. This TCR was recovered from a human donor with chronic lymphocytic leukemia. The material sequenced was PBMCs, taken at disease progression, from a patient treated with ibrutinib.

CDR3 sequence (DNA): TGTGCCAGCAGCGACCTAGCGACCCCCTACAATGAGCAGTTCTTC. This codes for CASSDLATPYNEQFF. The chain uses TRBV2 and TRBJ2-1; D perhaps matches TRBD2 (6 bases). The V end was cut by 6 bases, the J end by 2 bases, with 14 bases between. The CDR3 length is 15 residues. The germline CDR1 and CDR2 sequences are SNHLY and FYNNEI.